The clone carrying this T cell receptor beta chain was recorded many times. Antigen unknown. This sample was taken from a study of T-cell reconstitution after alpha-beta-depleted transplantation in children. Study results and caveats: About two months after transplant, alpha-beta T cells reportedly came from several hundred expanded graft clones. A year had passed since transplant, and T-cell counts and diversity by then came mostly from newly produced T cells. After transplant, high TCRbeta diversity at day 60 in some patients arose from surviving recipient T cells and thymic progenitors.

The CDR3 has 14 residues. V was cut by 0 bases and J by 3 bases, with 9 bases left in between. From germline, CDR1 is SGHVS and CDR2 FNYEAQ. For TCRbeta, the library was prepared with unique molecular identifiers. Using its own MiXCR run on the PCR reads, TCRdb lists one record per CDR3 protein. Of about 200,000 distinct CDR3 sequences in the sample, roughly 7.1% were seen once. The TCR was taken from a boy aged 2 to 10 with acute lymphoblastic leukemia, due to receive a stem cell transplant. The rearrangement joins TRBV7-6 to TRBJ2-7; D gene unclear. The sequenced sample was PBMCs, obtained before TCRalphabeta/CD19-depleted stem cell transplant. The CDR3 loop reads CASSLAGFGYEQYF. DNA for the CDR3: TGTGCCAGCAGCTTAGCGGGGTTCGGCTACGAGCAGTACTTC.